This entry describes one T cell receptor beta chain. These data come from a study of blood T cell repertoires in COVID-19. Overall study: Donors in the United States, Italy and Spain gave samples during acute or convalescent COVID-19. PBMCs, B-cell-depleted T cells, or T cells were the source of the cDNA or gDNA that made up the material.

V was shortened by 1 base and J by 4 bases, with 5 bases between the two germline ends. The length of the CDR3 is 13 residues. CDR1 is LGHDT, CDR2 YNNKEL, per germline (reference sequence). In the source study's methods: Estimation of nucleated cell counts was performed using reference gene primer amplification. This table comes from immunoSEQ multiplex PCR, and its TCRdb copy is limited to in-frame clones, with some not included. V, J and clone size are taken as reported in that table, and D and trimming were inferred from the DNA itself. The sample has around 80,000 clones; about 87% are singletons.

Input material: peripheral blood. The chain couples TRBV3-1 (or the pseudogene TRBV3-2) to TRBJ1-3; no reliable D call. The sequence was collected from a man older than 75 with active or convalescent COVID-19. CDR3 protein: CASSQGVGNTIYF. CDR3 bases: TGTGCCAGCAGCCAAGGAGTCGGAAACACCATATATTTT.